These 8 T cell receptor beta chains were sequenced from one sample in a study of cytomegalovirus exposure and HLA in healthy donors. The PCR made use of 60 Vbeta and 13 Jbeta primers. Sequencing used immunoSEQ multiplex PCR; TCRdb keeps in-frame clones, though not all of them. Here the sample spans 200,000 or so clones, 82% being singletons. Specimen: PBMCs. The receptors shown here come from a boy aged 2 to 9 in good health and CMV-seronegative.

The chain has TRBV7-3 and TRBJ2-3, with 10 bases matching TRBD2. The germline V gene has CDR1 SGHTA and CDR2 FQGTGA. With 5 bases clipped from V and 4 bases from J, the junction kept 3 bases outside the gene matches. The CDR3 sequence is 14 residues long. As DNA, the CDR3 is TGTGCCAGCAGCCCAGGGACTAGCGCAGATACGCAGTATTTT. Translating gives CASSPGTSADTQYF.

In regard to this clone: Other DNA sequences from this sample encode an identical CDR3 as well. The gene calls are TRBV19 and TRBJ1-2, with D perhaps TRBD1 (5 bases). This CDR3 contains 13 residues. Germline CDR1 reads LNHDA; CDR2 reads SQIVND (reference sequence). V lost 5 bases, J lost 4 bases, and 11 bases lay in between. The CDR3 reads CASSPRGGYGYTF. The CDR3 nucleotides are TGTGCCAGTAGTCCGCGGGGGGGCTATGGCTACACCTTC.

The table lists this clone with a count of one. The CDR3 nucleotides are TGTGCCAGCTCAAGAGACAGGGATTATGTAACAGATACGCAGTATTTT. This gives the protein CASSRDRDYVTDTQYF. V gene TRBV18 combines with J gene TRBJ2-3; 7 bases match TRBD1. V lost 5 bases, J lost 3 bases, and 11 bases stayed unmatched. CDR1 KGHSH and CDR2 LQKENI come from the germline V gene. CDR3 length equals 16 residues.

The chain is built from TRBV6-1 and TRBJ1-3, with 7 positions matching TRBD1. CDR3 length: 16 residues. V shed 2 bases, J shed 1 base, and the junction held 5 bases outside the gene matches. Germline V lookup: CDR1 MNHNS, CDR2 SASEGT. CDR3 nucleotides: TGTGCCAGCAGTGAACGCCGACAGGGATCTGGAAACACCATATATTTT. Amino acid sequence: CASSERRQGSGNTIYF.

V and J are TRBV19 and TRBJ1-5; the D is unclear. The CDR3 is 18 residues long. CDR1 and CDR2 from the germline V gene are LNHDA and SQIVND (reference sequence). With 0 bases removed from V and 6 bases from J, the gap between germline ends came to 21 bases. CDR3 protein: CASSIDRAAHPRGQPQHF. The CDR3 DNA is TGTGCCAGTAGTATAGATCGGGCGGCCCACCCACGGGGTCAGCCCCAGCATTTT.

The chain carries TRBV6-5 and TRBJ2-1; weak D call: TRBD1 (6 bases). CDR3 length equals 12 residues. Germline loops: CDR1 MNHEY, CDR2 SVGAGI. Trimming took 7 bases from V and 2 from J, leaving 6 bases between them. The CDR3 sequence: CASKGAYNEQFF. The CDR3 DNA is TGTGCCAGCAAGGGGGCCTACAATGAGCAGTTCTTC.

This CDR3 reads CAWSGLGAPGGYTF. The CDR3 nucleotides read TGTGCCTGGAGTGGCCTGGGGGCGCCCGGTGGCTACACCTTC. V is TRBV30 and J is TRBJ1-2, with D possibly being TRBD1 (6 bases). CDR3 length equals 14 residues. V was shortened by 1 base and J by 7 bases, with 16 bases between the two germline ends. CDR1 is GTSNPN and CDR2 is SVGIG in the germline V gene (reference sequence).

The chain recombines TRBV30 with TRBJ1-1; no clear D. This CDR3 contains 12 residues. Germline V CDR1 and CDR2: GTSNPN, SVGIG (reference sequence). The germline V and J ends were trimmed by 0 bases and 6 bases, with 8 bases remaining between them. The CDR3 DNA reads as TGTGCCTGGAGTGTATTAGTAGCTGAAGCTTTCTTT. Its protein product is CAWSVLVAEAFF.